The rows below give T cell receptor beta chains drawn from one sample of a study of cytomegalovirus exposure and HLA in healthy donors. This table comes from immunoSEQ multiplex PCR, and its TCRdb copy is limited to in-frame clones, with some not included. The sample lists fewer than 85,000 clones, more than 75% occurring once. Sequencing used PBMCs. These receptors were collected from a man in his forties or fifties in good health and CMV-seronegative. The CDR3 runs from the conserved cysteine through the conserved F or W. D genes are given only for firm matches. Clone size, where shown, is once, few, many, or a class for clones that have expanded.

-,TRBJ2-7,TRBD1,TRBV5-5,TGTGCCAGCAGCTTGAGGCAGGGGGCCCACGAGCAGTACTTC,CASSLRQGAHEQYF
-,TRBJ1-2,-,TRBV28,TGTGCCAGCTCACCTCTGAGCAGGAACTATGGCTACACCTTC,CASSPLSRNYGYTF
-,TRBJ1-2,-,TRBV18,TGTGCCAGCTCACCAATGGAGGCGGGCCAGTATGGCTACACCTTC,CASSPMEAGQYGYTF
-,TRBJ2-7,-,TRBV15,TGTGCCACCAGCAGAGATCGTGACAGCGTGGCCGGCGAGCAGTACTTC,CATSRDRDSVAGEQYF
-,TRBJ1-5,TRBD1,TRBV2,TGTGCCAGCAGTGAAATGGGACAGGGATTAGGGCCCCAGCATTTT,CASSEMGQGLGPQHF
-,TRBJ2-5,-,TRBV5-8,TGTGCCAGCAGCTTGGGGCAGGGGAAAGAGACCCAGTACTTC,CASSLGQGKETQYF
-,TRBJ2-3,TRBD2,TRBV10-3,TGTGCCATCAGTGACGCGGGGGCAGATACGCAGTATTTT,CAISDAGADTQYF
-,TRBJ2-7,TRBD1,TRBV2,TGTGCCATCACAACCGGGACAGGGGCAGCCTACGAGCAGTACTTC,CAITTGTGAAYEQYF
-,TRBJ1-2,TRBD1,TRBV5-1,TGCGCCAGCAGCGTACCGGGACAGGGGGCCGCGGGCTACACCTTC,CASSVPGQGAAGYTF
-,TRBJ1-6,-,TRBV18,TGTGCCAGCTCACCAACGGGAAATAATTCACCCCTCCACTTT,CASSPTGNNSPLHF
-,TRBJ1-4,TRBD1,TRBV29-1,TGCAGCGTTGAAGGTCAGGGGGCGACTAATGAAAAACTGTTTTTT,CSVEGQGATNEKLFF
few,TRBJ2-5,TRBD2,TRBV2,TGTGCCAGCAGTGCCATAACTAGCGGTGAGACCCAGTACTTC,CASSAITSGETQYF
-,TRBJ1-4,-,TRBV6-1,TGTGCCAGCAGTGCGGGCGGGTGGGAAAAACTGTTTTTT,CASSAGGWEKLFF
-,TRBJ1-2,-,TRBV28,TGTGCCAGCAGTTTATTGGGGGGAGGCTACACCTTC,CASSLLGGGYTF
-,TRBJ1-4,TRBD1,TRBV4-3,TGCGCCAGCAGCCTCTCTCCCCCGGGACAGGGGAATGAAAAACTGTTTTTT,CASSLSPPGQGNEKLFF
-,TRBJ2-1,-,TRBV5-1,TGCGCCAGCAGCCGCGGGGGGACAGCCTACAATGAGCAGTTCTTC,CASSRGGTAYNEQFF
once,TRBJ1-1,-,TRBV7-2,TGTGCCAGCAGCCCGCGGGGGGACCCTGAAGCTTTCTTT,CASSPRGDPEAFF
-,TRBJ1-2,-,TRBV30,TGTGCCTGGAGCCTCGACTATGGCTACACCTTC,CAWSLDYGYTF
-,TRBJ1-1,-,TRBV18,TGTGCCAGCTCACGCCCAGGTCAAGGGGGCACTGAAGCTTTCTTT,CASSRPGQGGTEAFF
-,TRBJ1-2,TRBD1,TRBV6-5,TGTGCCAGCAGTTACCAGGGGGCAGGTGGCTACACCTTC,CASSYQGAGGYTF
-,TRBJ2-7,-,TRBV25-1,TGTGCCAGCGCCGAAGTTGGCCGATACTACTACGAGCAGTACTTC,CASAEVGRYYYEQYF
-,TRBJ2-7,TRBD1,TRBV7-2,TGTGCCAGCAGCCTTAGACAGGGAGAGACCTACGAGCAGTACTTC,CASSLRQGETYEQYF
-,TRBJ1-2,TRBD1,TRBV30,TGTGCCTGGAGTTTAGGGACAGGGAGGTCTCGCTACACCTTC,CAWSLGTGRSRYTF
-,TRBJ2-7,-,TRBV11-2,TGTGCCAGCAGCGCGGAGGGGAGAGCTGTCTACGAGCAGTACTTC,CASSAEGRAVYEQYF
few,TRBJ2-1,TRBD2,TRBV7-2,TGTGCCAGCAGCCCGGGACTAGCTAGCAGTGAGCAGTTCTTC,CASSPGLASSEQFF
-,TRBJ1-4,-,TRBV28,TGTGCCAGCAGTTTACAACGGGGGGTCTTTAGGGAAAAACTGTTTTTT,CASSLQRGVFREKLFF
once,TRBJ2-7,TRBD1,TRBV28,TGTGCCAGCAGTTTTTCAGGGACAGGGTCTTACGAGCAGTACTTC,CASSFSGTGSYEQYF
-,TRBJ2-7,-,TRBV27,TGTGCCAGCAGTTTGACGAGCGGCTACGAGCAGTACTTC,CASSLTSGYEQYF
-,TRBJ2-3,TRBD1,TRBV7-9,TGTGCCAGCAGGCGACTAACAGGGGACGCGCAGTATTTT,CASRRLTGDAQYF
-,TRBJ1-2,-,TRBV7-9,TGTGCCAGCAGTAACAGCAATCACTATGGCTACACCTTC,CASSNSNHYGYTF
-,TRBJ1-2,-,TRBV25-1,TGTGCCAGCAGCTTGACAGAGTGGGACTATGGCTACACCTTC,CASSLTEWDYGYTF
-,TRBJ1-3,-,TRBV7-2,TGTGCCAGCAGCCACGGGGTATCTGGAAACACCATATATTTT,CASSHGVSGNTIYF
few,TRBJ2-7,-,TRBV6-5,TGTGCCAGCAGTTACTCTAGGACAGACTCCTACGAGCAGTACTTC,CASSYSRTDSYEQYF
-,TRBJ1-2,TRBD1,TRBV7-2,TGTGCCAGCAGCTTAGCGGGACAGGGCCATGGCTACACCTTC,CASSLAGQGHGYTF
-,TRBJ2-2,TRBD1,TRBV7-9,TGTGCCAGCAGCTTGCCGGGACAGGGGCCTACCGGGGAGCTGTTTTTT,CASSLPGQGPTGELFF
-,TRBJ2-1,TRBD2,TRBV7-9,TGTGCCAGCAGCTTTCGGCCTAGCGGGAGCTCCTACAATGAGCAGTTCTTC,CASSFRPSGSSYNEQFF
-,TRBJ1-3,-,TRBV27,TGTGCCAGCAGTCTGCGAGGCTCTGGAAACACCATATATTTT,CASSLRGSGNTIYF
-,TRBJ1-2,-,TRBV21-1,TGTGCCAGCAGCTTCCGGGACAGGGCCTATGGCTACACCTTC,CASSFRDRAYGYTF
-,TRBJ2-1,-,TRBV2,TGTGCCAGCAGTAGGGACTTGTTGGGCAATGAGCAGTTCTTC,CASSRDLLGNEQFF
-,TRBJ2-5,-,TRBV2,TGTGCCAGCAGTCCCTGGTTAAGAGGGACCCAGTACTTC,CASSPWLRGTQYF
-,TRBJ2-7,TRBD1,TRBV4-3,TGCGCCAGCAGCCAAGGGGACAGGGTATCCGAGCAGTACTTC,CASSQGDRVSEQYF
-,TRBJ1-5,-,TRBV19,TGTGCCAGTAGTATGGGTCAGAGGAGGAGCAATCAGCCCCAGCATTTT,CASSMGQRRSNQPQHF
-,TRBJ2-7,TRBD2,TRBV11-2,TGTGCCAGCAGCTTATTGGCGGGGGGGCATTACGAGCAGTACTTC,CASSLLAGGHYEQYF
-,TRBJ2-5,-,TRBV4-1,TGCGCCAGCAGCCAAGCGGGGATTGGAGTGGAGCAGTACTTC,CASSQAGIGVEQYF
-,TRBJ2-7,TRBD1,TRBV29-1,TGCAGCGTTGTCCCGGATCCGGGACAGGGGGCCTACGAGCAGTACTTC,CSVVPDPGQGAYEQYF
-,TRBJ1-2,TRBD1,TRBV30,TGTGCCTGGAGCCTGACAGGGATTAACTATGGCTACACCTTC,CAWSLTGINYGYTF
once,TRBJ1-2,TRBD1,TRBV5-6,TGTGCCAGCAGCTCAGGACAGGGCTTTTTTAATGGCTACACCTTC,CASSSGQGFFNGYTF